These 24 T cell receptor beta chains came from one sample sequenced in a study of early T cells in non-severe SARS-CoV-2 infection (dated by TCRdb to the early 2020s). Library prep was done by 5' RACE. The reads were generated on a NextSeq 500. Using fastp at Q25 and MiXCR, TCRdb reprocessed the public reads and kept productive beta chains. Rows are unified per CDR3 protein, each entry keeping the most common DNA and genes. This sample holds about 44,000 distinct CDR3 sequences; around 23% were observed only once. The ten most abundant clones make up 4% to 5% of the sample. Sequences were derived from whole blood, sampled at baseline. These receptors all come from an adult who was a healthcare worker with PCR-confirmed SARS-CoV-2 infection or an uninfected control (not recorded which).

In its sample, this clonotype was seen many times. This chain links TRBV7-2 with TRBJ2-3; 15 positions match TRBD2. The V gene's germline CDR1 is SGHTA and CDR2 FQGNSA. V dropped 1 base and J dropped 5; count of bases not matched to a gene: 1. This CDR3 is built from 16 residues. CDR3 in amino acids: CASSLGGLAGGDTQYF. DNA of the CDR3: TGTGCCAGCAGCTTAGGGGGACTAGCGGGAGGAGATACGCAGTATTTT.

CDR3 residues: CATTTGARETQYF. The CDR3 nucleotides are TGTGCCACCACAACAGGGGCTCGGGAGACCCAGTACTTC. The V call is TRBV10-3, the J call TRBJ2-5; 7 bases line up with TRBD1. Trimming at V came to 10 bases and at J to 5 bases, leaving 10 bases not matched to a gene. Germline V lookup: CDR1 ENHRY, CDR2 SYGVKD. The CDR3 has 13 amino acids.

V and J are TRBV6-2 or TRBV6-3 and TRBJ2-7, with D possibly called TRBD1 or TRBD2 (5 bases each). The CDR3 totals 15 residues. Trimming took 8 bases from V and 3 from J, leaving 20 bases between them. Germline lookup yields CDR1 MNHEY and CDR2 SVGEGT. The CDR3 spells CASASGRGVIYEQYF. CDR3 nucleotides: TGTGCCAGCGCCTCCGGGCGAGGGGTAATCTACGAGCAGTACTTC.

The chain links TRBV3-1 to TRBJ2-1; D unclear. V was pared by 1 base and J by 9 bases, with 7 bases between. This CDR3 region has 12 residues. Germline values: CDR1 LGHDT, CDR2 YNNKEL (reference sequence). CDR3 in DNA: TGTGCCAGCAGCCAAGGGATTTTTGAGCAGTTCTTC. Amino acid sequence: CASSQGIFEQFF.

The chain joins TRBV7-8 to TRBJ2-3, with 12 positions matching TRBD2. V was clipped by 6 bases and J by 5 bases; unmatched bases: 9. The CDR3 has 16 amino acids. Germline V gene data show CDR1 as SGHVS and CDR2 as FQNEAQ. This chain's CDR3 is CASSFTSGGHKDTQYF. In DNA, the CDR3 is TGTGCCAGCAGTTTTACTAGCGGGGGGCATAAAGATACGCAGTATTTT. Combining the CDR3 with reference TRBV7-8 and TRBJ2-3 gives the whole variable domain GAGVSQSPRYKVAKRGQDVALRCDPISGHVSLFWYQQALGQGPEFLTYFQNEAQLDKSGLPSDRFFAERPEGSVSTLKIQRTQQEDSAVYLCASSFTSGGHKDTQYFGPGTRLTVL.

This clonotype showed up many times. The chain uses TRBV5-1 and TRBJ2-1, with D possibly TRBD2 on 5 matching bases. This CDR3 region has 16 residues. The V gene's germline CDR1 is SGHRS and CDR2 YFSETQ. V was shortened by 5 bases and J by 1 base, with 16 bases between the two germline ends. CDR3 bases: TGCGCCAGCAGTACCGGACTCCAGTATTCCTACAATGAGCAGTTCTTC. The encoded protein is CASSTGLQYSYNEQFF.

The rearrangement links TRBV4-1 to TRBJ1-6; unclear D gene. Trimming took off 1 base at V and 6 bases at J, with 13 bases between the two ends. Germline CDR1 MGHRA, CDR2 YSYEKL. The CDR3 length is 16 residues. In DNA, the CDR3 is TGCGCCAGCAGCCAAGTGGAGGCAGGCTCTAATTCACCCCTCCACTTT. This sequence encodes CASSQVEAGSNSPLHF.

This clonotype was seen a few times. The chain recombines TRBV3-1 with TRBJ1-2; D perhaps matches TRBD1 (6 bases). The CDR3 loop spans 14 amino acids. Germline V gene lookup returns CDR1 LGHDT and CDR2 YNNKEL (reference sequence). V was pared by 2 bases and J by 2 bases, with 9 bases between. The CDR3 nucleotides are TGTGCCAGCAGCCAACGAGGGGGAAACTATGGCTACACCTTC. This sequence encodes CASSQRGGNYGYTF.

This clonotype has ten or more counts. The chain links TRBV10-2 to TRBJ2-7; D possibly uses TRBD1 or TRBD2 (5 bases each). The V end was cut by 6 bases, the J end by 0 bases, with 12 bases between. The CDR3 runs 14 residues. Germline assignment: CDR1 WSHSY and CDR2 SAAADI. DNA for the CDR3: TGCGCCAGCAGCCCCTCCGGGGCCTCCTACGAGCAGTACTTC. Protein: CASSPSGASYEQYF.

Only a few counts were recorded for this clonotype. The chain links TRBV14 to TRBJ1-1; no clear D gene. CDR3 length: 17 amino acids. V was cut by 0 bases and J by 0 bases, with 14 bases left in between. The germline V gene encodes CDR1 SGHDN and CDR2 FVKESK. CDR3 sequence reads: CASSQEPLKLMNTEAFF. The DNA of the CDR3 is TGTGCCAGCAGCCAAGAACCCCTCAAGCTCATGAACACTGAAGCTTTCTTT.

This clonotype appeared a few times. CDR3 protein: CAKGIAEVSTEAFF. As DNA, the CDR3 is TGTGCCAAAGGGATTGCCGAGGTGTCCACTGAAGCTTTCTTT. This sequence joins TRBV7-9 and TRBJ1-1; no clear D. Germline V gene data show CDR1 as SEHNR and CDR2 as FQNEAQ (reference sequence). V lost 10 bases and J lost 4, with 19 bases in between. This CDR3 has 14 residues.

This clonotype was observed many times. V usage is TRBV7-9 and J usage is TRBJ1-2, with D possibly matching TRBD1 (5 bases). The CDR3 is 14 residues long. Per the germline V gene, CDR1 is SEHNR and CDR2 is FQNEAQ (reference sequence). V lost 7 bases to trimming and J lost 3 bases, with 15 bases between them. DNA of the CDR3: TGTGCCAGCAACCCCACGGGGGTTGACTATGGCTACACCTTC. This codes for CASNPTGVDYGYTF.

V and J are TRBV12-3 or TRBV12-4 and TRBJ2-2; D is unclear. The CDR3 loop spans 15 amino acids. Trimming stripped 6 bases from V and 7 bases from J, with 18 bases between. The CDR3 here is CASRGFWGTSGELFF. For the CDR3, the DNA is TGTGCCAGCAGAGGCTTTTGGGGTACCAGCGGGGAGCTGTTTTTT.

The V gene is TRBV7-9, the J gene TRBJ1-5; 7 bases agree with TRBD1. Germline V gene data show CDR1 as SEHNR and CDR2 as FQNEAQ (reference sequence). This CDR3 has 16 residues. J gave up 6 bases and V 3 bases, and 11 bases lay outside the gene matches. Here the CDR3 reads CASSLADRAEVQPQHF. Written as DNA, the CDR3 is TGTGCCAGCAGCTTGGCCGACAGGGCAGAAGTTCAGCCCCAGCATTTT.

The chain employs TRBV12-3 or TRBV12-4 and TRBJ2-1; TRBD1 or TRBD2 may be the D gene (6 bases each). There are 15 residues in the CDR3. V was shortened by 6 bases and J by 7 bases, with 19 bases between the two germline ends. CDR3 DNA: TGTGCCAGCAGACCCTGGAGAGGGGGGCAAAATGAGCAGTTCTTC. It translates to CASRPWRGGQNEQFF.

This clonotype was detected a few times. This sequence joins TRBV20-1 and TRBJ2-3; D not resolved. Per the germline V gene, CDR1 is DFQATT and CDR2 is SNEGSKA (reference sequence). The CDR3 runs 13 residues. Trimming took off 4 bases at V and 1 base at J, with 9 bases between the two ends. The CDR3: CSATMDRTDTQYF. Here the CDR3 DNA reads TGCAGTGCTACTATGGACCGCACAGATACGCAGTATTTT.

The V gene is TRBV12-3 or TRBV12-4, the J gene TRBJ2-5; tentative D call: TRBD2 (5 bases). The length of the CDR3 is 13 residues. With 8 bases removed from V and 5 bases from J, the gap between germline ends came to 15 bases. The CDR3 is CASRPGVGETQYF. CDR3 sequence (DNA): TGTGCCAGCCGTCCCGGGGTAGGGGAGACCCAGTACTTC.

The rearrangement joins TRBV7-8 to TRBJ1-6, with 9 bases fitting TRBD1. Trimming removed 3 bases from V and 10 bases from J; junction bases left unmatched: 4. Looked up from germline, CDR1 is SGHVS and CDR2 is FQNEAQ. CDR3 length: 14 residues. The CDR3, as DNA: TGTGCCAGCAGCTTGGGACAGGGTCACTCACCCCTCCACTTT. It is translated as CASSLGQGHSPLHF.

In its sample, this clonotype was seen a few times. The gene calls are TRBV13 and TRBJ1-2, with TRBD1 as a possible D gene (5 bases). V lost 5 bases to trimming and J lost 0 bases, with 19 bases between them. The germline gives CDR1 PRHDT, CDR2 FYEKMQ (reference sequence). This CDR3 region has 17 residues. The DNA of the CDR3 is TGTGCCAGCAGCGTCCTGTCCCTCCAGGGAGCTAACTATGGCTACACCTTC. Encoded protein: CASSVLSLQGANYGYTF. Using reference TRBV13 and TRBJ1-2 for the parts outside the CDR3, the full variable domain is AAGVIQSPRHLIKEKRETATLKCYPIPRHDTVYWYQQGPGQDPQFLISFYEKMQSDKGSIPDRFSAQQFSDYHSELNMSSLELGDSALYFCASSVLSLQGANYGYTFGSGTRLTVV.

The rearrangement uses TRBV7-8 and TRBJ2-1; D is unclear. The V gene lost 5 bases and the J gene lost 4 bases, with 18 bases spanning the gap. Germline V CDR1 and CDR2: SGHVS, FQNEAQ. The CDR3 length is 16 residues. As DNA, the CDR3 is TGTGCCAGCAGCCCATACGTGTTCACGCTGTACAATGAGCAGTTCTTC. Encoded protein: CASSPYVFTLYNEQFF.

V usage is TRBV15 and J usage is TRBJ2-5, with D unresolved. Trimming cost V 0 bases and J 3 bases, with 11 bases left between them. Germline assignment: CDR1 LNHNV and CDR2 YYDKDF (reference sequence). This CDR3 is built from 15 residues. Here the CDR3 reads CATSRDTTRKETQYF. The CDR3 nucleotides are TGTGCCACCAGCAGAGATACCACCCGGAAAGAGACCCAGTACTTC.

The sample holds many counts of this clonotype. The chain carries TRBV28 and TRBJ1-1; tentative D call: TRBD1 (5 bases). Trimming stripped 7 bases from V and 6 bases from J, with 12 bases between. CDR3 length: 12 residues. Germline-derived CDR1 and CDR2 are MDHEN and SYDVKM. This chain's CDR3 is CASMGRGAEAFF. The CDR3 nucleotides read TGTGCCAGCATGGGGCGAGGGGCTGAAGCTTTCTTT.

There are a few counts of this clonotype. The V call is TRBV7-9, the J call TRBJ2-7, with D possibly being TRBD1 or TRBD2 (5 bases each). V lost 5 bases and J lost 2, with 19 bases in between. This CDR3 contains 16 residues. The germline CDR1 and CDR2 sequences are SEHNR and FQNEAQ (reference sequence). The CDR3 loop reads CASSPPSGTETYEQYF. In DNA, the CDR3 is TGTGCCAGCAGCCCACCCTCCGGGACGGAGACCTACGAGCAGTACTTC.

The chain combines TRBV6-5 with TRBJ1-1, with D perhaps TRBD1 (5 bases). CDR3 length: 12 residues. Germline assignment: CDR1 MNHEY and CDR2 SVGAGI. V was shortened by 5 bases and J by 11 bases, with 15 bases between the two germline ends. The CDR3 loop reads CASSEQARWAFF. The CDR3 coding sequence is TGTGCCAGCAGTGAACAGGCGAGGTGGGCTTTCTTT.